This T cell receptor (beta chain) was documented in a study of T cell responses to AZD1222 COVID-19 vaccine. The repertoire was sequenced with immunoSEQ multiplex PCR; TCRdb's copy has only in-frame clones and lacks some. The sample includes more than 150,000 clones, around 92% of them seen just once. Both about-4-week and about-12-week second-dose recipients were combined. For this clone: No antigen is known for it.

This CDR3 spans 11 amino acids. Trimming cost V 8 bases and J 7 bases, with 14 bases left between them. The germline gives CDR1 SQVTM, CDR2 ANQGSEA. General study results and limits: The number of AZD1222 recipients seropositive at baseline was only six. White British people made up most donors, females outnumbered males, and clonal diversity was possibly underestimated. Per reports, nearly half of all spike-specific TCRs target regions that are unmutated in variants.

This chain uses TRBV29-1 with TRBJ2-5; D call uncertain. This receptor was identified in an adult who received the AZD1222 COVID-19 vaccine. The specimen comprised peripheral blood, sampled 28 days after the second AZD1222 dose. The CDR3 is CSLNWAGTQYF. DNA of the CDR3: TGCAGCTTAAACTGGGCAGGGACCCAGTACTTC.